The rows below give T cell receptor beta chains drawn from one sample of a study of identical twins. Via MiXCR, TCRdb re-called the 5' RACE reads, giving one row per CDR3 protein. The top ten hold about 0.3% of the sample, which has 1.5 million to 2 million distinct CDR3 sequences, less than 40% seen once. The material sequenced was cord blood. Receptor source: a newborn girl in good health. CDR3s include the opening cysteine and the closing phenylalanine or tryptophan. D genes are given only for firm matches. Not every row has a clone size; where given, it reads once, few, many or a size class.

CDR3	DNA	V	D	size	J
CSARDRDWGYEQYF	TGCAGTGCTAGGGACCGGGATTGGGGCTACGAGCAGTACTTC	TRBV20-1	NA	NA	TRBJ2-7
CASSRLAVTDTQYF	TGCGCCAGCAGTCGACTAGCGGTCACAGATACGCAGTATTTT	TRBV4-1	TRBD2	many	TRBJ2-3
CASSASGTPSSYNEQFF	TGTGCCAGCAGTGCCTCCGGGACTCCCAGCTCCTACAATGAGCAGTTCTTC	TRBV12-3/TRBV12-4	NA	NA	TRBJ2-1
CASSDQPNEQFF	TGTGCCAGCAGTGACCAGCCCAATGAGCAGTTCTTC	TRBV28	NA	NA	TRBJ2-1
CASTRGQGRGNTEAFF	TGTGCCAGCACCCGCGGACAGGGAAGGGGGAACACTGAAGCTTTCTTT	TRBV28	TRBD1	NA	TRBJ1-1
CSARAEAYNEQFF	TGCAGTGCTAGAGCCGAGGCCTACAATGAGCAGTTCTTC	TRBV20-1	NA	many	TRBJ2-1
CSAGYREDYGYTF	TGCAGCGCCGGATACAGGGAGGACTATGGCTACACCTTC	TRBV29-1	NA	few	TRBJ1-2
CASSLSSSFGDEQYF	TGTGCCAGCAGTTTGTCGTCTAGCTTCGGCGACGAGCAGTACTTC	TRBV28	NA	few	TRBJ2-7
CASRETGVNEQYF	TGTGCCAGCAGGGAGACAGGGGTCAACGAGCAGTACTTC	TRBV12-3/TRBV12-4	TRBD1	NA	TRBJ2-7
CASSQQTRSSTDTQYF	TGTGCCAGCAGCCAACAGACTCGATCTAGCACAGATACGCAGTATTTT	TRBV9	NA	NA	TRBJ2-3
CAGIEWGGQGSIAKNIQYF	TGTGCCGGTATAGAGTGGGGAGGCCAGGGATCGATAGCCAAAAACATTCAGTACTTC	TRBV21-1	NA	NA	TRBJ2-4